A single sample gave rise to the 5 T cell receptor beta chains below, sequenced in a study of blood T cell repertoires in COVID-19. The table came from immunoSEQ multiplex PCR; TCRdb's copy has only in-frame clones and leaves some out. The table lists around 29,000 clones, 87% of them singletons. The sample was peripheral blood. These receptor sequences come from a human donor in a cohort sampled during active COVID-19.

The V gene is TRBV7-2, the J gene TRBJ2-1; D is undetermined. Germline CDR1 is SGHTA and CDR2 is FQGNSA. This CDR3 region has 14 residues. Trimming shortened V by 5 bases and J by 0 bases, and 8 bases separated the two germline ends. CDR3 region: CASSLKSSYNEQFF. The CDR3 DNA reads TGTGCCAGCAGCCTCAAGAGCTCCTACAATGAGCAGTTCTTC.

The chain has TRBV18 and TRBJ1-5; D perhaps matches TRBD1 (6 bases). This CDR3 has 14 residues. The germline V gene encodes CDR1 KGHSH and CDR2 LQKENI. The V end lost 5 bases, the J end lost 3 bases, and 11 bases lay between the germline ends. The DNA of the CDR3 is TGTGCCAGCTCAGGTTGGGGGCCCAATCAGCCCCAGCATTTT. Protein sequence: CASSGWGPNQPQHF.

This chain joins TRBV18 and TRBJ1-6; 11 nucleotides line up with TRBD1. V was clipped by 3 bases and J by 5 bases; unmatched bases: 6. Looked up from germline, CDR1 is KGHSH and CDR2 is LQKENI. This CDR3 is built from 17 residues. The CDR3, as DNA: TGTGCCAGCTCACCTCGAAAGGACAGGGGGCATAATTCACCCCTCCACTTT. This translates into CASSPRKDRGHNSPLHF.

The chain is built from TRBV5-1 and TRBJ2-1, with TRBD2 matching over 8 bases. This CDR3 spans 16 amino acids. After removal of 4 bases from V and 7 bases from J, the junction contained 13 bases not matched to a gene. From germline, CDR1 is SGHRS and CDR2 YFSETQ. The CDR3 nucleotides are TGCGCCAGCAGCCGAGATCGCGGGGGGCGCGGGAATGAGCAGTTCTTC. Translation: CASSRDRGGRGNEQFF.

The V call is TRBV18, the J call TRBJ2-2; the match to TRBD1 covers 10 bases. The length of the CDR3 is 16 residues. After removal of 2 bases from V and 2 bases from J, the junction contained 2 bases not matched to a gene. CDR1 KGHSH and CDR2 LQKENI come from the germline V gene. The CDR3 loop reads CASSPTTGGNTGELFF. The CDR3 nucleotides are TGTGCCAGCTCACCAACGACAGGGGGCAACACCGGGGAGCTGTTTTTT.